This TCR beta chain emerged from a study of immune heterogeneity within non-small cell lung tumors (dated by TCRdb to the late 2010s). As for the study more broadly: By histology, the tumors included 10 non-squamous carcinomas, a few squamous cell carcinomas and 1 tumor not otherwise specified. Binding of neoantigens to the HLA alleles of each patient was predicted with netMHCpan-3.0 for mutant peptides of 8 to 11 amino acids. TCR repertoires were analyzed from fewer than 60 tumor loci of 15 or so patients, while transcriptome data covered only 44 loci from roughly 12 patients. The study combined whole-exome sequencing, RNA-seq and TCR beta repertoire sequencing of multiple spatially distinct regions from each NSCLC tumor to examine intratumoral immune heterogeneity. What the work shows at the level of the full study, not this receptor alone: Within a patient, the same dominant CDR3B clonotypes appeared at multiple loci, but different tumor locations also contained unique high-frequency clones. A statistically significant but moderate positive correlation (R approximately 0.35) was observed between local T-cell repertoire clonality and local tumor mutational burden. High-frequency TCR beta clonotypes were largely distinct between individual patients.

V loses 5 bases of germline sequence and J loses 4 bases, and the interval between the two ends is 15 bases. Based on the germline V gene (reference sequence), the CDR1 and CDR2 sequences are MNHEY and SMNVEV. Spanning cysteine to phenylalanine, the CDR3 consists of 14 amino acids. The sequence is cut down to CDR3 DNA, 42 bases in frame from base 1. Genomic DNA was extracted from bulk tumor tissue and used as the TCR template, and around 540 ng gDNA was amplified per sample. During surgery, multiple biopsies were taken from each primary tumor and placed as far apart as possible within the tumor mass. Patients in the study cohort, which was described as untreated, were newly diagnosed NSCLC cases going through curative surgery. The samples came from around 14 patients with newly diagnosed non-small cell lung cancer who were having surgery intended to be curative. The resected tumor masses were reviewed by two independent pathologists. Only DNA and RNA samples of high quality went on to sequencing.

A note on this clonotype: Its target antigen remains unknown. No quality values exist for individual bases; no much larger clone is one base distant.

The TCR beta CDR3 region was amplified with a multiplex PCR system whose first round ran for approximately 10 cycles using 32 V-gene forward primers and 13 J-gene reverse primers. The first PCR round used a QIAGEN Multiplex PCR Kit, and the primer sequences were filed in Chinese patent CN105087789A. Illumina universal primers were attached in a second round of PCR run with the Phusion High-Fidelity PCR Kit. TCR libraries were paired-end sequenced at 151 bp read length on the Illumina HiSeq X Ten platform. On the authors' methods: Cutadapt was used to discard reads without multiplex PCR primers, PEAR merged the read pairs, and MiXCR with default settings called the CDR3 regions. Shannon entropy measured repertoire diversity, and clonality was calculated as one minus the Shannon entropy divided by the ln of the count of productive unique sequences. Clonotypes at a frequency of at least 0.5% were defined as dominant or high-frequency T-cell clones. In-frame beta chains were kept once TCRdb had trimmed the public reads at Q25 with fastp and called clones with MiXCR. Entries are consolidated by CDR3 protein sequence, retaining the most common genes and DNA. The V and J calls shown here were made by TCRdb, not taken from the authors' results. The sample table shows fewer than 3,500 distinct CDR3 sequences, and roughly 41% are seen once. Roughly a fifth of the sample comes from the top ten.

This receptor was taken from a woman aged 50 to 60 with non-small cell lung cancer. Sequences were obtained from lung tumor tissue. Recombination connected TRBV27 to TRBJ2-7; no D segment can be confidently identified. Read as DNA, the sequence is TGTGCCAGCAGTGCCGCTAGGACGCGGTACGAGCAGTACTTC. Translated, it reads CASSAARTRYEQYF.